This TCR beta chain was recovered during a study of blood T cell repertoires in COVID-19. The assay was immunoSEQ multiplex PCR, and TCRdb's table has in-frame clones only and misses some. The sample lists 300,000 to 500,000 clones; roughly 88% were seen once. Germline CDR1 is LGHNA and CDR2 is YNFKEQ. This CDR3 spans 13 amino acids. Trimming took off 6 bases at V and 1 base at J, with 9 bases between the two ends. The sequenced material came from PBMCs or T cells enriched from blood (not recorded which). The clonotype was recovered from a woman aged 25 to 45 with acute COVID-19. The chain combines TRBV4-2 with TRBJ1-1; tentative D call: TRBD1 (5 bases). The CDR3 nucleotides are TGTGCCAGCAGACTACAGGAGAACACTGAAGCTTTCTTT. It yields the protein CASRLQENTEAFF.